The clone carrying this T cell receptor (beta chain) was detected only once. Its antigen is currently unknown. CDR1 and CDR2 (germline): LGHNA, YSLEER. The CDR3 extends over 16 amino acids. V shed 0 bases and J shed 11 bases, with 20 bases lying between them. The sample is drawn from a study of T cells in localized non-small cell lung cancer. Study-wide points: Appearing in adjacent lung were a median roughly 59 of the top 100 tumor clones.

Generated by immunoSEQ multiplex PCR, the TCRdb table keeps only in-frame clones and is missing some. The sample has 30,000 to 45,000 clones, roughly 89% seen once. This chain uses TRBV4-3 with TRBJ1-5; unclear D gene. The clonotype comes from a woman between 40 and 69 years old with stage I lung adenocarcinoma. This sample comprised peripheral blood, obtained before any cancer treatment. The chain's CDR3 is CASSQDSRSGSSAQHF. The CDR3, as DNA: TGCGCCAGCAGCCAAGATTCCAGGTCCGGTAGCTCGGCCCAGCATTTT.